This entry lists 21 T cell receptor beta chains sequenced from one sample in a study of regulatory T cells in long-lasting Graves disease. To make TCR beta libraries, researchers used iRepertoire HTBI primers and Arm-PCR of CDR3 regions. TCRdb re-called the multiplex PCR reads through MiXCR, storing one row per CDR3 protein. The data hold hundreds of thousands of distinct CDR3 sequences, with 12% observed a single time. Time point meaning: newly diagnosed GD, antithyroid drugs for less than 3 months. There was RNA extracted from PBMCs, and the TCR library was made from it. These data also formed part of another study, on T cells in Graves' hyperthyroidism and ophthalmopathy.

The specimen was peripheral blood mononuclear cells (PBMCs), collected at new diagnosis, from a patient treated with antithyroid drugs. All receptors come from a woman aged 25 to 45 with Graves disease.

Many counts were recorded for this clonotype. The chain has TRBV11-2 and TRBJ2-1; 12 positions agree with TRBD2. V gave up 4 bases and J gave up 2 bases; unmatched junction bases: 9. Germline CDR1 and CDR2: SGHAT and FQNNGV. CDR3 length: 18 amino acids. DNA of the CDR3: TGTGCCAGCAGCTCTACTAGCGGGAGGCCTATCCCCTACAATGAGCAGTTCTTC. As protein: CASSSTSGRPIPYNEQFF.

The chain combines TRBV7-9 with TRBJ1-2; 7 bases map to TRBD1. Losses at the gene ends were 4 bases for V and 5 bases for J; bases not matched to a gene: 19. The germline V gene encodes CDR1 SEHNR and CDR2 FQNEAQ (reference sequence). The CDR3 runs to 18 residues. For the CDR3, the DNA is TGTGCCAGCAGCTCTCAGACATCCGGGACAGATCCTCGTTATGGCTACACCTTC. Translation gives CASSSQTSGTDPRYGYTF. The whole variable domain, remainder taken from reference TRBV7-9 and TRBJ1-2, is DTGVSQNPRHKITKRGQNVTFRCDPISEHNRLYWYRQTLGQGPEFLTYFQNEAQLEKSRLLSDRFSAERPKGSFSTLEIQRTEQGDSAMYLCASSSQTSGTDPRYGYTFGSGTRLTVV.

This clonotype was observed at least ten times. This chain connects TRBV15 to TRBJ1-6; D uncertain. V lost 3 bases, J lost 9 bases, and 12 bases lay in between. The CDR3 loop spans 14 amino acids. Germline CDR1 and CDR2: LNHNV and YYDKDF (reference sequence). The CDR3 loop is CATSSAVRGSPLHF. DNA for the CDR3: TGTGCCACCAGCAGCGCCGTTCGTGGTTCACCCCTCCACTTT.

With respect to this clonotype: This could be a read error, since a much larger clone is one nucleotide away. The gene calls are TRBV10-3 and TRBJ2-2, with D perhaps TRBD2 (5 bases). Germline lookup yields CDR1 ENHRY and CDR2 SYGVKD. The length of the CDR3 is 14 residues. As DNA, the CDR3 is TGTGCCACCAGTGCGGGCGGGAACACCGGGGAGCTGTTTTTT. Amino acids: CATSAGGNTGELFF.

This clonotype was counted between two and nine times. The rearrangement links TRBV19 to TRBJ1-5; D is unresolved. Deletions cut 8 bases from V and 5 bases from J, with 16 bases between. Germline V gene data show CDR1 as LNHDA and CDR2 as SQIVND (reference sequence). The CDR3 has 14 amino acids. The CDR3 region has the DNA TGTGCCAGTTCCCCAGGCAGCACTCATCAGCCCCAGCATTTT. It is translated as CASSPGSTHQPQHF.

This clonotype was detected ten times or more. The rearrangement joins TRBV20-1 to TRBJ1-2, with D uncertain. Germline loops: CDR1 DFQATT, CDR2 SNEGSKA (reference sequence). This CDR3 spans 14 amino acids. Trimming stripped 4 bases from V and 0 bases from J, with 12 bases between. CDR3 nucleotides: TGCAGTGCTACTCGTCGAGGAGCTAACTATGGCTACACCTTC. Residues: CSATRRGANYGYTF.

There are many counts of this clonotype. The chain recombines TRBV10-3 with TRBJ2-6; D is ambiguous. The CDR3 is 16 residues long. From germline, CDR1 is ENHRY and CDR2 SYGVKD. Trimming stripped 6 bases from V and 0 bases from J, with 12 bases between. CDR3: CAISNLLGSGANVLTF. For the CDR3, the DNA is TGTGCCATCAGCAATCTCCTAGGCTCTGGGGCCAACGTCCTGACTTTC.

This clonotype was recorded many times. The CDR3 here is CSASGDGNSPLHF. CDR3 in DNA: TGCAGCGCGTCGGGGGACGGGAATTCACCCCTCCACTTT. V and J are TRBV29-1 and TRBJ1-6, with D tentatively TRBD1 (5 bases). V was clipped by 7 bases and J by 7 bases, with 14 bases between them. The CDR3 runs 13 residues. CDR1 is SQVTM, CDR2 ANQGSEA, per germline.

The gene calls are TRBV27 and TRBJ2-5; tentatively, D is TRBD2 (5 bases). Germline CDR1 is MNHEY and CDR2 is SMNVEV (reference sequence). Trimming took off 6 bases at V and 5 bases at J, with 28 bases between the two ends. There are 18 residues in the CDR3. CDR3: CASSIIPLGPARRETQYF. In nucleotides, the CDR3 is TGTGCCAGCAGCATCATACCTTTAGGGCCGGCTCGGAGGGAGACCCAGTACTTC.

The CDR3 DNA follows: TGTGCCAGCAGTCCCACCGGGCCCCGAGGCGAGACCCAGTACTTC. Translating it yields CASSPTGPRGETQYF. This chain links TRBV6-1 with TRBJ2-5; D ambiguous. CDR1 is MNHNS and CDR2 is SASEGT in the germline V gene. V gave up 5 bases and J gave up 5 bases, with 18 bases separating them. This CDR3 contains 15 residues.

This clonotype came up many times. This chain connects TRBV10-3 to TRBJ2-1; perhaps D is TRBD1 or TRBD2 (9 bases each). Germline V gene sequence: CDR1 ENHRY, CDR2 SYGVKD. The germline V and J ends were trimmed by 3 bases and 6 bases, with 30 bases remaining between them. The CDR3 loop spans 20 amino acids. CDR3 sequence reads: CAISEHRDRAPSGGSNEQFF. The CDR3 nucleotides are TGTGCCATCAGTGAACACCGGGACAGGGCTCCAAGCGGGGGGTCCAATGAGCAGTTCTTC.

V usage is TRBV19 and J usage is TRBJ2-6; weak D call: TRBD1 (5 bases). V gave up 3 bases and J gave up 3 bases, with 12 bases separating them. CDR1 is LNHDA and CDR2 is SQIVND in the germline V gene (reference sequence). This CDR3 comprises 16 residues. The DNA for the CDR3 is TGTGCCAGTAGTATTGAAGGGGTTGGTGGGGCCAACGTCCTGACTTTC. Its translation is CASSIEGVGGANVLTF. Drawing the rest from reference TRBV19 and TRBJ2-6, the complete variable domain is DGGITQSPKYLFRKEGQNVTLSCEQNLNHDAMYWYRQDPGQGLRLIYYSQIVNDFQKGDIAEGYSVSREKKESFPLTVTSAQKNPTAFYLCASSIEGVGGANVLTFGAGSRLTVL.

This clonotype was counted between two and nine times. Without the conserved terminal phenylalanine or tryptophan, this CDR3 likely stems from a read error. This CDR3 is CASSLDRVNGEQYC. The CDR3 bases are TGCGCCAGCAGCTTGGACAGGGTTAATGGGGAGCAGTACTGC. This sequence joins TRBV5-1 and TRBJ2-7; maybe TRBD1 (6 bases). The CDR3 has 14 residues. The germline gives CDR1 SGHRS, CDR2 YFSETQ. With 0 bases removed from V and 7 bases from J, the gap between germline ends came to 14 bases.

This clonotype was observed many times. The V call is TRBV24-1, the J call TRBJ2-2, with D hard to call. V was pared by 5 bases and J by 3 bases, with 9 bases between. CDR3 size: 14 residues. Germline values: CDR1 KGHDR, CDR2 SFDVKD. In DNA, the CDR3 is TGTGCCACCAGTGGCAGACCAGACACCGGGGAGCTGTTTTTT. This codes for CATSGRPDTGELFF.

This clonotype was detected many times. CDR3 nucleotide sequence: TGTGCCAGTAGTGCGAGCGGCGGACGGGGCTACACCTTC. This sequence encodes CASSASGGRGYTF. The gene calls are TRBV19 and TRBJ1-2, with unresolved D. This CDR3 has 13 residues. Germline V gives CDR1 LNHDA, CDR2 SQIVND (reference sequence). Trimming took off 5 bases at V and 8 bases at J, with 15 bases between the two ends.

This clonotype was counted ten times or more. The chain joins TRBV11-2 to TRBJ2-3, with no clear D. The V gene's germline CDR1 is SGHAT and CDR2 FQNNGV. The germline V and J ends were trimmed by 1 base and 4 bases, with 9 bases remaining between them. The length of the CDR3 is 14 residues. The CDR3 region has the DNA TGTGCCAGCAGCTTAGTTGTAGCATCAGATACGCAGTATTTT. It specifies CASSLVVASDTQYF.

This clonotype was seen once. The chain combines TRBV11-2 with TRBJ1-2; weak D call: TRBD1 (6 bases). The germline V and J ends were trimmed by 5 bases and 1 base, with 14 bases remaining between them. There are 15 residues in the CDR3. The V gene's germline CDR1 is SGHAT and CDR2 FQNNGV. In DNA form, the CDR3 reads TGTGCCAGCAGCCCCATCCCGGACAGTAACTATGGCTACACCTTC. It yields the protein CASSPIPDSNYGYTF.

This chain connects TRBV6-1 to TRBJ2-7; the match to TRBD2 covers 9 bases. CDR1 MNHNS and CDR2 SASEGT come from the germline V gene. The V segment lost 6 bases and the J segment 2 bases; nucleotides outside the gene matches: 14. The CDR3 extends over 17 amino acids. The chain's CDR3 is CASRGGGGSPPPYEQYF. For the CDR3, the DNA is TGTGCCAGCAGGGGCGGGGGGGGTTCGCCCCCCCCCTACGAGCAGTACTTC.

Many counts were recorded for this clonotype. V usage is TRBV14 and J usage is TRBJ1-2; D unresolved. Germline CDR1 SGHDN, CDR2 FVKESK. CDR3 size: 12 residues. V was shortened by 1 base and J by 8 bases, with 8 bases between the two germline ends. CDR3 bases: TGTGCCAGCAGCCAAGGAGGGATCGGCTACACCTTC. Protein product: CASSQGGIGYTF.

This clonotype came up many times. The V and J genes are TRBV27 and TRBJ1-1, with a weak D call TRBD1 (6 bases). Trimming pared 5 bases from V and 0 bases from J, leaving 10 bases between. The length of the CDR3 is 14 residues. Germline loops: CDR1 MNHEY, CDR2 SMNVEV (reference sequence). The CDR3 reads CASSDRNMNTEAFF. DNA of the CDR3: TGTGCCAGCAGTGACAGGAACATGAACACTGAAGCTTTCTTT.

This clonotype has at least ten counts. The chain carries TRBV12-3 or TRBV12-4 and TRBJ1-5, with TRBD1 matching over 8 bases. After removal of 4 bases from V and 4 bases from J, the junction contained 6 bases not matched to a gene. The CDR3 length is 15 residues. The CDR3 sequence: CASSYQGAGNQPQHF. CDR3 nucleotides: TGTGCCAGCAGTTACCAGGGGGCGGGAAATCAGCCCCAGCATTTT.